Listed below are T cell receptor beta chains from one sample, sequenced in a study of technical replicates of blood from a handful of donors. TCRdb's table, derived via immunoSEQ multiplex PCR, lists solely in-frame clones and lacks some. This sample has 25,000 to 40,000 clones, with approximately 90% found just once. Sequencing used PBMCs. Receptors were obtained from a human donor in good health. Some clones in this sample may be carry-over from other donors' samples. The CDR3 runs from the conserved cysteine through the conserved F or W. Each record gives: D gene, V gene, J gene, clone size, CDR3 DNA, CDR3 protein. D genes are given only for firm matches. Not every row has a clone size; where given, it reads once, few, many or a size class.

D: TRBD1
V: TRBV5-1
J: TRBJ1-1
size: .
DNA: TGCGCCAGCAGCTCCGGTCCCGGGACAGGGCCGGGGACTGAAGCTTTCTTT
CDR3: CASSSGPGTGPGTEAFF

D: .
V: TRBV30
J: TRBJ2-1
size: once
DNA: TGTGCCTGGAGTGTCAGGGTACATGAGCAGTTCTTC
CDR3: CAWSVRVHEQFF

D: TRBD1
V: TRBV6-1
J: TRBJ2-6
size: .
DNA: TGTGCCAGCAGTGAAACAAGAACAGGGGCTGGGGCCAACGTCCTGACTTTC
CDR3: CASSETRTGAGANVLTF

D: .
V: TRBV7-3
J: TRBJ1-6
size: .
DNA: TGTGCCAGGCCGGGAGACTTCCTAAGGGGCGGTTCACCCCTCCACTTT
CDR3: CARPGDFLRGGSPLHF

D: .
V: TRBV18
J: TRBJ2-1
size: .
DNA: TGTGCCAGCTCACCTCCTCAGGGTGAGCAGTTCTTC
CDR3: CASSPPQGEQFF

D: .
V: TRBV5-4
J: TRBJ1-6
size: .
DNA: TGTGCCAGCAGCTTGTATGGGACAATCCCGACACCCCTCCACTTT
CDR3: CASSLYGTIPTPLHF

D: .
V: TRBV7-2
J: TRBJ2-7
size: .
DNA: TGTGCCAGCAGCACCCCGGGGAGGACTCCAACCTACGAGCAGTACTTC
CDR3: CASSTPGRTPTYEQYF

D: TRBD1
V: TRBV2
J: TRBJ2-7
size: once
DNA: TGTGCCAGCAGACGACAGGGGAACCTCGAGCAGTACTTC
CDR3: CASRRQGNLEQYF

D: .
V: TRBV4-1
J: TRBJ1-6
size: medium-sized
DNA: TGCGCCAGCAGCCCATCTATCCGGCAGGCCCATTCACCCCTCCACTTT
CDR3: CASSPSIRQAHSPLHF

D: .
V: TRBV7-8
J: TRBJ1-5
size: .
DNA: TGTGCCAGCAGCTTAGCGTCTTCTGTCCTCAATCAGCCCCAGCATTTT
CDR3: CASSLASSVLNQPQHF

D: .
V: TRBV9
J: TRBJ1-3
size: .
DNA: TGTGCCAGCAGCGTAGGGGGGGACTCTGGAAACACCATATATTTT
CDR3: CASSVGGDSGNTIYF

D: .
V: TRBV25-1
J: TRBJ2-5
size: .
DNA: TGTGCCAGCAGTGAACGACAGACCCGTCGAGAGACCCAGTACTTC
CDR3: CASSERQTRRETQYF

D: .
V: TRBV13
J: TRBJ1-4
size: once
DNA: TGTGCCAGCAGCCAACAGACAGAAGGCAGAAACAAACTGTTTTTT
CDR3: CASSQQTEGRNKLFF

D: .
V: TRBV5-4
J: TRBJ1-4
size: .
DNA: TGTGCCAGCACTCTCGGGGGAGCCGCAACTAATGAAAAACTGTTTTTT
CDR3: CASTLGGAATNEKLFF

D: TRBD2
V: TRBV2
J: TRBJ2-7
size: .
DNA: TGTGCCAGCGAGACTAGCATCCTGTACGAGCAGTACTTC
CDR3: CASETSILYEQYF

D: TRBD2
V: TRBV5-1
J: TRBJ2-3
size: .
DNA: TGCGCCAGCAGCTTTACTAGCGGGGGCACAGATACGCAGTATTTT
CDR3: CASSFTSGGTDTQYF

D: TRBD2
V: TRBV6-4
J: TRBJ2-2
size: .
DNA: TGTGCCACTAGACTAGCGGGAGAGACCGGGGAGCTGTTTTTT
CDR3: CATRLAGETGELFF

D: .
V: TRBV13
J: TRBJ2-7
size: once
DNA: TGTGCCAGCAGCTTAGCACAGTCCGGGGAAAAAAGCGGGCAGTACTTC
CDR3: CASSLAQSGEKSGQYF

D: .
V: TRBV11-2
J: TRBJ1-4
size: .
DNA: TGTGCCAGCAGCTTAGCCAGGGATGAAAAACTGTTTTTT
CDR3: CASSLARDEKLFF

D: .
V: TRBV30
J: TRBJ1-4
size: once
DNA: TGTGCCTGGACAGGGGTTGTACGCGAAAAACTGTTTTTT
CDR3: CAWTGVVREKLFF

D: TRBD1
V: TRBV4-3
J: TRBJ1-1
size: once
DNA: TGCGCCAGCAGCCAAACCGGGACAGGGAGAAACACTGAAGCTTTCTTT
CDR3: CASSQTGTGRNTEAFF

D: TRBD2
V: TRBV18
J: TRBJ2-1
size: .
DNA: TGTGCCAGCTCCCCTTGGACTAGCGTGGAGGGGGAGCAGTTCTTC
CDR3: CASSPWTSVEGEQFF

D: TRBD1
V: TRBV6-5
J: TRBJ2-7
size: once
DNA: TGTGCCAGCAGTTATAGGGACAGGGGCTATTACGAGCAGTACTTC
CDR3: CASSYRDRGYYEQYF

D: .
V: TRBV7-9
J: TRBJ1-2
size: .
DNA: TGTGCCAGCAGCTTAGATATCTATGGCTACACCTTC
CDR3: CASSLDIYGYTF

D: TRBD1
V: TRBV6-1
J: TRBJ2-7
size: .
DNA: TGTGCCAGCAACTCGGGACAGGGGATCGGCGAGCAGTACTTC
CDR3: CASNSGQGIGEQYF

D: TRBD2
V: TRBV19
J: TRBJ2-7
size: .
DNA: TGTGCCACCTCCCCCGGGGGGGTTTACGAGCAGTACTTC
CDR3: CATSPGGVYEQYF

D: .
V: TRBV5-1
J: TRBJ2-5
size: .
DNA: TGCGCCAGCAGCGTAGCGACTTTGGGGATAGAGACCCAGTACTTC
CDR3: CASSVATLGIETQYF

D: .
V: TRBV6-5
J: TRBJ2-1
size: .
DNA: TGTGCCAGCAGCCAAGACAGGTTACTCACGAATGAGCAGTTCTTC
CDR3: CASSQDRLLTNEQFF

D: TRBD2
V: TRBV29-1
J: TRBJ2-1
size: once
DNA: TGCAGCGTTGGAGAGGGACTAGCTGTCTCCAATGAGCAGTTCTTC
CDR3: CSVGEGLAVSNEQFF

D: .
V: TRBV5-1
J: TRBJ2-5
size: once
DNA: TGCGCCAGCAGCTACGAGCAAGAGACCCAGTACTTC
CDR3: CASSYEQETQYF

D: TRBD1
V: TRBV11-2
J: TRBJ1-1
size: .
DNA: TGTGCCAGCAGCGCCGACAGGGCGAAAGCTTTCTTT
CDR3: CASSADRAKAFF

D: .
V: TRBV10-2
J: TRBJ2-1
size: .
DNA: TGCGCCAGCAGTGAGTCCGAGGTATCCTACAATGAGCAGTTCTTC
CDR3: CASSESEVSYNEQFF